Below are 14 T cell receptor beta chains sequenced from a single sample in a study of read filtering for tumor transcriptome and immune sequencing. From 300 to 450 ng of RNA, a library with molecular barcoded alpha/delta and beta/gamma adaptors was made. TCRdb redid the calling of the reads with MiXCR, one entry per CDR3 protein. The sample yields about 46,000 distinct CDR3 sequences, less than 20% seen once. Sequenced: a population of CD138-negative cells sorted from bone marrow. All receptors come from a donor aged 40 or over with multiple myeloma.

The rearrangement links TRBV27 to TRBJ1-2, with no clear D. With 4 bases removed from V and 8 bases from J, the gap between germline ends came to 8 bases. From germline, CDR1 is MNHEY and CDR2 SMNVEV (reference sequence). CDR3 size: 11 residues. The CDR3 here is CASSSPRGYTF. CDR3 sequence (DNA): TGTGCCAGCAGTTCCCCCCGAGGCTACACCTTC.

There are a few counts of this clonotype. J is TRBJ1-3 and V is TRBV12-3 or TRBV12-4, with D unclear. The V end was cut by 5 bases, the J end by 0 bases, with 17 bases between. This CDR3 is built from 17 residues. CDR3 DNA sequence: TGTGCCAGCAGTACCAGTCCTGGCAGAAGCTCTGGAAACACCATATATTTT. Translating it yields CASSTSPGRSSGNTIYF.

This clonotype was observed at least ten times. The CDR3 region is CSVESGGLTMNTEAFF. The CDR3 DNA reads TGCAGCGTTGAATCGGGAGGGCTTACAATGAACACTGAAGCTTTCTTT. V is TRBV29-1 and J is TRBJ1-1; D is uncertain. V was trimmed by 2 bases and J by 0 bases, leaving 16 bases between them. CDR3 length: 16 amino acids. CDR1 SQVTM and CDR2 ANQGSEA come from the germline V gene.

A word on this clonotype: A far more abundant clone sits one base away, making this likely a read error. V usage is TRBV11-2 and J usage is TRBJ2-1; D gene ambiguous. This CDR3 region has 14 residues. Germline V CDR1 and CDR2: SGHAT, FQNNGV. The CDR3 is CASSLLTRYNEQIF. The CDR3 DNA reads as TGTGCCAGCAGCCTTTTGACCCGGTACAATGAGCAGATCTTC.

This clonotype was counted at least ten times. The V and J genes are TRBV6-1 and TRBJ2-7; 7 nucleotides align to TRBD2. Per germline, CDR1 MNHNS and CDR2 SASEGT. J was trimmed by 2 bases and V by 1 base; bases with no gene match: 5. There are 15 residues in the CDR3. Here the CDR3 reads CASSEGLADTYEQYF. CDR3 sequence (DNA): TGTGCCAGCAGTGAAGGCCTAGCGGATACCTACGAGCAGTACTTC.

With regard to this clonotype: This probably arose from a read error, given a far larger clone one base away. The V gene is TRBV7-2, the J gene TRBJ2-1; 8 nucleotides agree with TRBD2. This CDR3 comprises 16 residues. Germline V gene lookup returns CDR1 SGHTA and CDR2 FQGNSA. The V segment lost 5 bases and the J segment 3 bases; nucleotides outside the gene matches: 9. The CDR3 reads CASSATSGAFYNEQFF. The CDR3 DNA is TGTGCCAGCAGCGCAACTAGCGGTGCTTTCTACAATGAGCAGTTCTTC.

This clonotype was counted ten times or more. The chain combines TRBV5-1 with TRBJ1-1, with TRBD1 as a possible D gene (5 bases). Germline lookup yields CDR1 SGHRS and CDR2 YFSETQ. Trimming shortened V by 7 bases and J by 0 bases, and 22 bases separated the two germline ends. The CDR3 runs 17 residues. The CDR3 loop reads CASRFGAGRAMNTEAFF. The DNA for the CDR3 is TGCGCCAGCCGGTTCGGGGCAGGGAGGGCGATGAACACTGAAGCTTTCTTT. Drawing the rest from reference TRBV5-1 and TRBJ1-1, the complete variable domain is KAGVTQTPRYLIKTRGQQVTLSCSPISGHRSVSWYQQTPGQGLQFLFEYFSETQRNKGNFPGRFSGRQFSNSRSEMNVSTLELGDSALYLCASRFGAGRAMNTEAFFGQGTRLTVV.

This clonotype was counted at least ten times. The chain links TRBV6-1 to TRBJ2-1, with 8 bases fitting TRBD2. In germline, CDR1 is MNHNS, CDR2 SASEGT. The CDR3 runs 15 residues. V dropped 1 base and J dropped 4; count of bases not matched to a gene: 3. CDR3 amino acids: CASSEETSGYNEQFF. For the CDR3, the DNA is TGTGCCAGCAGTGAAGAAACTAGCGGTTACAATGAGCAGTTCTTC.

This clonotype was seen at least ten times. The genes are TRBV5-1 and TRBJ2-2; possible D gene TRBD2, 5 bases. Trimming took off 4 bases at V and 1 base at J, with 11 bases between the two ends. The CDR3 spans 15 residues. CDR1 is SGHRS, CDR2 YFSETQ, per germline. CDR3 DNA: TGCGCCAGCAGCGATTGGGCGGGGAACACCGGGGAGCTGTTTTTT. This encodes CASSDWAGNTGELFF.

In the case of this clonotype: This could be a read error, since a much larger clone is one nucleotide away. V usage is TRBV20-1 and J usage is TRBJ1-5; TRBD1 might be the D (5 bases). With 4 bases removed from V and 1 base from J, the gap between germline ends came to 8 bases. The CDR3 has 13 residues. Germline assignment: CDR1 DFQATT and CDR2 SNEGSKA (reference sequence). The CDR3 region has the DNA TGCAGTGCTATAGGGGCGAGCAATCAGCCCCAGCATTTT. It encodes CSAIGASNQPQHF.

Many counts were recorded for this clonotype. The rearrangement joins TRBV19 to TRBJ2-7, with a weak D call TRBD2 (5 bases). This CDR3 spans 15 amino acids. Germline V lookup: CDR1 LNHDA, CDR2 SQIVND (reference sequence). V lost 3 bases, J lost 0 bases, and 12 bases lay in between. CDR3 nucleotide sequence: TGTGCCAGTAGTATGGTAGCGTCTATCTCCTACGAGCAGTACTTC. Translation gives CASSMVASISYEQYF.

This clonotype was detected ten times or more. CDR3 bases: TGTGCCAGCAGTATCGGAGAGACCCAGTACTTC. This encodes CASSIGETQYF. V is TRBV6-2 or TRBV6-3 and J is TRBJ2-5, with D uncertain. Germline V gene sequence: CDR1 MNHEY, CDR2 SVGEGT. The germline V and J ends were trimmed by 5 bases and 4 bases, with 5 bases remaining between them. The CDR3 spans 11 residues.

A word on this clonotype: With a much larger clone just one base away, this may be a read error. The chain carries TRBV6-5 and TRBJ2-2, with TRBD2 identical over 12 bases. CDR3 length: 13 residues. The V gene end was trimmed by 8 bases and the J gene end by 5 bases; junction bases not matched to a gene: 0. Looked up from germline, CDR1 is MNHEY and CDR2 is SVGAGI. CDR3 DNA sequence: TGTGCCAGCGGACTAGCGGGGACCGGGGAGCTGTTTTTT. Amino acids: CASGLAGTGELFF.

This clonotype was picked up many times. The chain joins TRBV6-5 to TRBJ2-7; 9 bases align to TRBD1. V was pared by 4 bases and J by 5 bases, with 15 bases of the junction left unmatched. Germline-derived CDR1 and CDR2 are MNHEY and SVGAGI. The CDR3 sequence is 17 residues long. CDR3 region: CASSSDLSGQGRNEQYF. The CDR3 region has the DNA TGTGCCAGCAGTTCGGATCTTTCTGGACAGGGGAGAAACGAGCAGTACTTC.